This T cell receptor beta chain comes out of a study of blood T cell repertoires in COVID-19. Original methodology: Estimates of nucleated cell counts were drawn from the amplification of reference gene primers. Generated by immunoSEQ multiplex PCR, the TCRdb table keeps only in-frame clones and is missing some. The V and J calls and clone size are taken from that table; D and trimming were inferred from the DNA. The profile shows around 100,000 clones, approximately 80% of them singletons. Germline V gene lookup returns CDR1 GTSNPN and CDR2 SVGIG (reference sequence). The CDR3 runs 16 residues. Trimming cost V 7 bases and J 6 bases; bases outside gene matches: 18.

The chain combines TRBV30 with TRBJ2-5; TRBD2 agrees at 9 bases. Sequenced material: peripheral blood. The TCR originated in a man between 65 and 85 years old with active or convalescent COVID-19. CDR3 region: CASSLGAYSGSKTQYF. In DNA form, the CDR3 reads TGTGCCTCCTCGCTAGGGGCCTATAGCGGGAGCAAGACCCAGTACTTC.